Reported below is one T cell receptor beta chain. The source of the sample is a study of blood T cell repertoires in COVID-19. Study overall: T cells, B-cell-depleted T cells, or PBMCs supplied cDNA or gDNA.

V dropped 2 bases and J dropped 7 bases, with 11 bases sitting between them. The CDR3 sequence is 13 residues long. Germline-derived CDR1 and CDR2 are SGHVS and FQNEAQ. Profiled with immunoSEQ multiplex PCR; TCRdb holds only in-frame clones, not every one. Counted here are around 100,000 clones, 84% occurring once; the ten biggest clones make up approximately 12%. The sequence derives from a human donor in a cohort sampled during active COVID-19. J is TRBJ1-1 and V is TRBV7-8; tentative D call: TRBD1 (6 bases). Sequenced material: peripheral blood. The CDR3 nucleotides read TGTGCCAGCAGCTTAAAACAGGGCCTTGAAGCTTTCTTT. It yields the protein CASSLKQGLEAFF.